The 7 T cell receptor beta chains below all came from one sample that was sequenced in a study of CD8 T cells in ankylosing spondylitis. Via MiXCR, TCRdb re-called the 5' RACE reads, giving one row per CDR3 protein. The sample lists roughly 130,000 distinct CDR3 sequences, around 9% occurring once. The sample was blood, either unsorted or a sorted T cell fraction (not recorded which). These TCRs come from a male donor with ankylosing spondylitis or in good health (not recorded which).

This clonotype has at least ten counts. The chain has TRBV27 and TRBJ1-6; D ambiguous. Germline V gives CDR1 MNHEY, CDR2 SMNVEV (reference sequence). The CDR3 is made up of 12 amino acids. V was trimmed by 5 bases and J by 8 bases, leaving 7 bases between them. The CDR3 nucleotides are TGTGCCAGCAGTGGGTGGGATTCACCCCTCCACTTT. Protein: CASSGWDSPLHF.

This clonotype was seen more than once but under ten times. V gene TRBV4-3 combines with J gene TRBJ1-1, with D possibly TRBD1 on 5 matching bases. The germline V gene encodes CDR1 LGHNA and CDR2 YSLEER. This CDR3 comprises 15 residues. V lost 1 base to trimming and J lost 3 bases, with 12 bases between them. CDR3 DNA sequence: TGCGCCAGCAGCCAAGGGTTGTGGGGGTACACTGAAGCTTTCTTT. It translates to CASSQGLWGYTEAFF.

Concerning this clonotype itself: A much more abundant neighbour one base away suggests this may be a read error. The V gene is TRBV20-1, the J gene TRBJ2-2; TRBD1 agrees at 7 bases. CDR3 size: 14 residues. Germline assignment: CDR1 DFQATT and CDR2 SNEGSKA (reference sequence). Trimming removed 8 bases from V and 1 base from J; junction bases left unmatched: 7. The CDR3 DNA reads TGCAGTACTTTTGACAGGGTGAACACCGGGGAGCTGTTTTTT. Amino acids: CSTFDRVNTGELFF.

This clonotype was seen repeatedly, ten times or more. V usage is TRBV29-1 and J usage is TRBJ2-1; D perhaps matches TRBD1 (5 bases). The V gene lost 1 base and the J gene lost 5 bases, with 12 bases spanning the gap. The germline gives CDR1 SQVTM, CDR2 ANQGSEA. This CDR3 has 14 residues. The CDR3 nucleotides read TGCAGCGTTGAAGGACAGCCGGTCAACAATGAGCAGTTCTTC. It yields the protein CSVEGQPVNNEQFF.

The rearrangement uses TRBV4-1 and TRBJ2-7; 9 positions match TRBD1. Per germline, CDR1 MGHRA and CDR2 YSYEKL. The CDR3 runs 16 residues. Germline trimming cut 1 base from V and 7 bases from J; bases unmatched to any gene: 11. The CDR3 DNA sequence: TGCGCCAGCAGCCAAGCTAGCGGACAGGGGTTGGGGGAGCAGTACTTC. Translation gives CASSQASGQGLGEQYF.

A few counts support this clonotype. The chain recombines TRBV29-1 with TRBJ2-4, with 10 positions matching TRBD1. Per germline, CDR1 SQVTM and CDR2 ANQGSEA. The CDR3 has 17 amino acids. V shed 6 bases, J shed 0 bases, and the junction held 11 bases outside the gene matches. The CDR3 coding sequence is TGCAGCGTCACGACAGGGGGCGGGGGACTAGCCAAAAACATTCAGTACTTC. This encodes CSVTTGGGGLAKNIQYF. The full variable domain, rest sourced from reference TRBV29-1 and TRBJ2-4, is SAVISQKPSRDICQRGTSLTIQCQVDSQVTMMFWYRQQPGQSLTLIATANQGSEATYESGFVIDKFPISRPNLTFSTLTVSNMSPEDSSIYLCSVTTGGGGLAKNIQYFGAGTRLSVL.

This clonotype was counted at least ten times. V is TRBV5-1 and J is TRBJ1-2, with TRBD1 matching over 8 bases. CDR1 and CDR2 from the germline V gene are SGHRS and YFSETQ. The V and J ends lost 1 base and 3 bases, in that order; junction bases with no gene match: 5. The CDR3 contains 15 residues. The CDR3: CASSLRPTGDYGYTF. CDR3 bases: TGCGCCAGCAGCTTGAGGCCGACAGGGGACTATGGCTACACCTTC.